This TCR beta chain was retrieved from a study of response to subunit inactivated influenza vaccine. Whole-study results and caveats: Seasonal influenza vaccination, on each occasion, was suggested by the authors to recruit few new T cells.

V was cut by 5 bases and J by 4 bases, with 17 bases left in between. The CDR3 contains 15 residues. Germline V CDR1 and CDR2: SGHTA, FQGNSA. As to this clonotype: Its antigen remains unidentified.

TCRdb reprocessed the RT-PCR reads via MiXCR and lists one record per CDR3 protein. The top ten hold roughly 10% of the sample, which has roughly 760,000 distinct CDR3 sequences, less than 25% seen once. The sequence was obtained from a man in his fifties who received an inactivated influenza vaccine. The sample here was PBMCs from blood, taken approximately 5 days after vaccination. The chain recombines TRBV7-2 with TRBJ1-1; D gene unclear. The CDR3 nucleotides are TGTGCCAGCAGCCCCTCCGGCGCTCGGGCCACTGAAGCTTTCTTT. This codes for CASSPSGARATEAFF.